The clone carrying this T cell receptor (beta chain) was observed once. The CDR3 length is 12 residues. From germline, CDR1 is KGHSH and CDR2 LQKENI. V was clipped by 2 bases and J by 10 bases, with 9 bases between them. Source study methods: ImmunoSEQ only sent back junction sequences with no quality scores, so filtering was done differently. Libraries were prepared by immunoSEQ multiplex PCR; TCRdb keeps only in-frame clonotypes and omits some of them. The D gene and trimming were derived from the DNA, and the V and J assignments and clone size from that table. The sample has 2 million to 2.5 million clones, roughly 90% seen once; the top ten hold around 0.4%. These data come from a study of shared clonotypes between healthy human individuals.

The sample comprised naive CD4+ T cells from PBMCs. Documented subset: CD45RA+ positively selected. V is TRBV18 and J is TRBJ2-1, with D unresolved. The clonotype was recovered from a man between 18 and 35 years old in good health. Some clones in this sample may be carry-over from other donors' samples. CDR3 nucleotides: TGTGCCAGCTCACCAGTGGGGTACGAGCAGTTCTTC. It translates to CASSPVGYEQFF. Full variable domain (outside the CDR3, taken from reference TRBV18 and TRBJ2-1): NAGVMQNPRHLVRRRGQEARLRCSPMKGHSHVYWYRQLPEEGLKFMVYLQKENIIDESGMPKERFSAEFPKEGPSILRIQQVVRGDSAAYFCASSPVGYEQFFGPGTRLTVL.